The 14 T cell receptor beta chains reported below all come from one sample, sequenced in a study of shared clonotypes between healthy human individuals. The method was immunoSEQ multiplex PCR; TCRdb's version includes in-frame clones alone and lacks a portion of them. The sample shows about 2 million clones, about 95% of them seen only once. Terminally differentiated effector memory CD45RA+ cells were excluded by CCR7 positive selection of CD45RO-negative cells. Sequencing was performed on naive CD8+ T cells sorted from blood. The receptors stem from a man aged 18 to 30 in good health.

The chain combines TRBV6-4 with TRBJ2-1, with 8 positions matching TRBD2. There are 15 residues in the CDR3. Germline assignment: CDR1 MRHNA and CDR2 SNTAGT. Trimming at V came to 2 bases and at J to 7 bases, leaving 7 bases not matched to a gene. In DNA form, the CDR3 reads TGTGCCAGCAGTGACATGGCGGGAGGAGTGAATGAGCAGTTCTTC. Its translation is CASSDMAGGVNEQFF.

This chain connects TRBV4-3 to TRBJ2-3, with D uncertain. The CDR3 is 14 amino acids. V lost 0 bases, J lost 4 bases, and 8 bases lay in between. Germline V gene lookup returns CDR1 LGHNA and CDR2 YSLEER. CDR3 DNA sequence: TGCGCCAGCAGCCAAGATGTTCCGCCAGATACGCAGTATTTT. It is translated as CASSQDVPPDTQYF.

Details on this clone: This same CDR3 is encoded by further DNA sequences in the sample. This chain links TRBV6-6 with TRBJ2-7, with unresolved D. There are 12 residues in the CDR3. Looked up from germline, CDR1 is MNHNY and CDR2 is SVGAGI (reference sequence). V was trimmed by 0 bases and J by 1 base, leaving 1 base between them. The CDR3 protein is CASSYSSYEQYF. The CDR3 DNA reads TGTGCCAGCAGTTACTCTTCCTACGAGCAGTACTTC.

The chain couples TRBV7-8 to TRBJ2-7, with 11 bases identical to TRBD2. V lost 1 base to trimming and J lost 5 bases; unmatched junction nucleotides: 4. CDR1 and CDR2 (germline): SGHVS, FQNEAQ. The CDR3 loop spans 15 amino acids. The CDR3 DNA sequence: TGTGCCAGCAGCTTAGGTAGCGGGGGGGCCCACGAGCAGTACTTC. Translating it yields CASSLGSGGAHEQYF.

This clone has just a few counts. V gene TRBV6-1 combines with J gene TRBJ1-5; D unclear. Germline CDR1 reads MNHNS; CDR2 reads SASEGT. The CDR3 sequence is 15 residues long. V shed 1 base and J shed 0 bases, with 7 bases lying between them. The CDR3 nucleotides are TGTGCCAGCAGTGAAGAGGGATATAGCAATCAGCCCCAGCATTTT. Translating gives CASSEEGYSNQPQHF.

A single count supports this clone. The chain links TRBV5-1 to TRBJ2-1; TRBD1 matches at 10 bases. This CDR3 contains 16 residues. CDR1 and CDR2 (germline): SGHRS, YFSETQ. Trimming removed 3 bases from V and 3 bases from J; junction bases left unmatched: 6. CDR3 nucleotide sequence: TGCGCCAGCAGCTCCCCGGGACAGGGGTACTACAATGAGCAGTTCTTC. Amino acid sequence: CASSSPGQGYYNEQFF.

The genes are TRBV7-9 and TRBJ2-7; 8 nucleotides agree with TRBD1. Trimming at V came to 4 bases and at J to 3 bases, leaving 8 bases not matched to a gene. This CDR3 region has 15 residues. From germline, CDR1 is SEHNR and CDR2 FQNEAQ (reference sequence). The CDR3 sequence is CASSSGGTGGYEQYF. CDR3 nucleotides: TGTGCCAGCAGCTCCGGAGGGACAGGTGGCTACGAGCAGTACTTC. The full variable domain, its missing parts supplied by reference TRBV7-9 and TRBJ2-7, is DTGVSQNPRHKITKRGQNVTFRCDPISEHNRLYWYRQTLGQGPEFLTYFQNEAQLEKSRLLSDRFSAERPKGSFSTLEIQRTEQGDSAMYLCASSSGGTGGYEQYFGPGTRLTVT.

The V call is TRBV7-8, the J call TRBJ1-2; D remains ambiguous. Trimming removed 1 base at V and 2 bases at J, with 11 bases between. The CDR3 is made up of 15 amino acids. The germline V gene has CDR1 SGHVS and CDR2 FQNEAQ. This chain's CDR3 is CASSLGSTDNYGYTF. The CDR3 nucleotides read TGTGCCAGCAGCTTAGGAAGTACAGACAACTATGGCTACACCTTC.

The chain links TRBV6-1 to TRBJ1-5; 7 nucleotides agree with TRBD1. CDR1 and CDR2 from the germline V gene are MNHNS and SASEGT. CDR3 length equals 13 residues. V lost 5 bases and J lost 5; bases outside the gene matches: 3. In DNA, the CDR3 is TGTGCCAGCAGTAAAACAGGGGATCAGCCCCAGCATTTT. Amino acid sequence: CASSKTGDQPQHF.

The CDR3 sequence is CASSQGPSGTYEQYF. As DNA, the CDR3 is TGTGCCAGCAGCCAAGGCCCCTCTGGGACCTACGAGCAGTACTTC. V and J are TRBV14 and TRBJ2-7; the D is unclear. The CDR3 totals 15 residues. Germline V gives CDR1 SGHDN, CDR2 FVKESK. V was cut by 1 base and J by 2 bases, with 12 bases left in between. The full variable domain, rest sourced from reference TRBV14 and TRBJ2-7, is EAGVTQFPSHSVIEKGQTVTLRCDPISGHDNLYWYRRVMGKEIKFLLHFVKESKQDESGMPNNRFLAERTGGTYSTLKVQPAELEDSGVYFCASSQGPSGTYEQYFGPGTRLTVT.

The chain couples TRBV30 to TRBJ2-1; a weak D match, TRBD2 (5 bases). This CDR3 is 14 amino acids long. CDR1 GTSNPN and CDR2 SVGIG come from the germline V gene (reference sequence). V lost 0 bases, J lost 5 bases, and 11 bases lay in between. CDR3 residues: CAWSVGPGNNEQFF. In DNA, the CDR3 is TGTGCCTGGAGTGTTGGGCCCGGGAACAATGAGCAGTTCTTC.

The chain combines TRBV27 with TRBJ2-7; 9 bases are a match to TRBD2. Trimming removed 6 bases from V and 6 bases from J; junction bases left unmatched: 3. CDR3 length: 12 residues. Germline assignment: CDR1 MNHEY and CDR2 SMNVEV (reference sequence). The chain's CDR3 is CASRTSGIEQYF. CDR3 coding DNA: TGTGCCAGCAGGACTAGCGGAATCGAGCAGTACTTC.

CDR3 DNA sequence: TGTGCCAGCAGCTTGGGCTCCCTGGACAACTGGGACACTGAAGCTTTCTTT. Protein product: CASSLGSLDNWDTEAFF. This chain connects TRBV5-6 to TRBJ1-1, with a tentative D call TRBD1 (5 bases). Looked up from germline, CDR1 is SGHDT and CDR2 is YYEEEE. Trimming took off 0 bases at V and 3 bases at J, with 18 bases between the two ends. CDR3 length: 17 amino acids.

The V gene is TRBV14, the J gene TRBJ1-1; D possibly corresponds to TRBD1 (6 bases). Germline CDR1 reads SGHDN; CDR2 reads FVKESK. CDR3 length: 12 residues. The ends were cut back, 9 bases at V and 2 bases at J, with 10 bases in the middle. The CDR3 bases are TGTGCCAGTAAGGACAGTAACACTGAAGCTTTCTTT. Translated, it gives CASKDSNTEAFF.